This T cell receptor (beta chain) was captured by sequencing in a study of response to subunit inactivated influenza vaccine. The study, taken as a whole, reports: The authors suggested that few new T cells are recruited per seasonal influenza vaccination.

This clonotype has just a few counts. Antigen specificity is unknown. TCRdb reprocessed the RT-PCR reads via MiXCR and lists one record per CDR3 protein. The data contain about 180,000 distinct CDR3 sequences, approximately 8.7% of them singletons. The germline CDR1 and CDR2 sequences are MNHEY and SVGEGT. This CDR3 spans 18 amino acids. After removal of 4 bases from V and 6 bases from J, the junction contained 10 bases not matched to a gene. The source was non-naive T cells sorted from PBMCs, collected on the day of vaccination. The rearrangement uses TRBV6-2 or TRBV6-3 and TRBJ2-1; 15 bases match TRBD2. The sequence came from a man over 45 who received an inactivated influenza vaccine. CDR3 coding DNA: TGTGCCAGCAGTTGGCTTGGACTAGCGGGGGGGCACGGCAATGAGCAGTTCTTC. Translated: CASSWLGLAGGHGNEQFF.